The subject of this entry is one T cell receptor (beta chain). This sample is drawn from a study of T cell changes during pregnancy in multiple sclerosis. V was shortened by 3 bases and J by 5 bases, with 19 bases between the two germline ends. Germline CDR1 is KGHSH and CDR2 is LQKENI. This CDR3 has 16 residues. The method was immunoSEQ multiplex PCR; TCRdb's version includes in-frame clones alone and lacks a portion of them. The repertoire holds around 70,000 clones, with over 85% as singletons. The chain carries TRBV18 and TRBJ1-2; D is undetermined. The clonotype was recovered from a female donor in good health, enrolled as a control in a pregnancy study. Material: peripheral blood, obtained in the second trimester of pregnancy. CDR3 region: CASSPATTVSSYGYTF. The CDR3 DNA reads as TGTGCCAGCTCACCGGCAACAACAGTTAGTTCGTATGGCTACACCTTC.